The 29 T cell receptor beta chains below were found in one sample sequenced in a study of blood T cell repertoires in COVID-19. Profiling relied on immunoSEQ multiplex PCR, and the TCRdb table lists in-frame clones only, not all of them. The data show around 300,000 clones, over 70% seen once. Input material: PBMCs or T cells enriched from blood (not recorded which). All receptors derive from a man in his thirties or forties who had recovered from COVID-19.

The chain carries TRBV19 and TRBJ1-4; the match to TRBD1 covers 12 bases. This CDR3 is 16 amino acids long. CDR1 and CDR2 from the germline V gene are LNHDA and SQIVND (reference sequence). J lost 8 bases, V lost 6 bases, and 10 bases had no gene match. CDR3 coding DNA: TGTGCCAGTAGGGTCTTGGGACAGGGGGCAAACGAAAAACTGTTTTTT. This sequence encodes CASRVLGQGANEKLFF.

This chain joins TRBV28 and TRBJ1-5; 8 bases line up with TRBD1. V shed 3 bases, J shed 6 bases, and the junction held 4 bases outside the gene matches. Looked up from germline, CDR1 is MDHEN and CDR2 is SYDVKM. This CDR3 has 14 residues. Here the CDR3 DNA reads TGTGCCAGCAGTTTCGGACAGGGAAGTCAGCCCCAGCATTTT. Protein product: CASSFGQGSQPQHF.

The CDR3 sequence: CASSTGGEQYF. The CDR3 DNA reads TGTGCCAGCTCGACAGGGGGCGAGCAGTACTTC. The chain carries TRBV2 and TRBJ2-7; 9 nucleotides agree with TRBD1. The CDR3 runs 11 residues. Germline V gene data show CDR1 as SNHLY and CDR2 as FYNNEI. V shed 8 bases and J 6 bases; nucleotides not matched to a gene: 2.

J is TRBJ2-1 and V is TRBV7-3, with 8 nucleotides matching TRBD2. This CDR3 is 17 amino acids long. Germline V gene sequence: CDR1 SGHTA, CDR2 FQGTGA. After removal of 2 bases from V and 0 bases from J, the junction contained 6 bases not matched to a gene. The CDR3 is CASSLEGGLASYNEQFF. The CDR3 nucleotides are TGTGCCAGCAGCTTAGAAGGAGGACTAGCCTCCTACAATGAGCAGTTCTTC.

This chain joins TRBV5-1 and TRBJ2-1; 10 positions match TRBD2. V shed 3 bases and J 7 bases; nucleotides not matched to a gene: 4. The CDR3 loop spans 14 amino acids. Germline assignment: CDR1 SGHRS and CDR2 YFSETQ. The CDR3 spells CASSSSGGANEQFF. The CDR3 coding sequence is TGCGCCAGCAGCTCGAGCGGGGGGGCTAATGAGCAGTTCTTC.

Regarding this clone: The sample holds other DNA sequences that translate to the same CDR3. The rearrangement joins TRBV5-1 to TRBJ2-7, with a tentative D call TRBD1 (5 bases). This CDR3 spans 13 amino acids. Trimming pared 0 bases from V and 5 bases from J, leaving 9 bases between. Germline V gene data show CDR1 as SGHRS and CDR2 as YFSETQ. The CDR3 sequence: CASSLGQGDEQYF. CDR3 sequence (DNA): TGCGCCAGCAGCTTGGGTCAGGGCGACGAGCAGTACTTC.

This chain connects TRBV5-1 to TRBJ2-1; TRBD1 matches at 7 bases. Germline V lookup: CDR1 SGHRS, CDR2 YFSETQ. The CDR3 totals 11 residues. Germline trimming cut 0 bases from V and 15 bases from J; bases unmatched to any gene: 3. The CDR3 coding sequence is TGCGCCAGCAGCTTGGGACAGGGTGCGTTCTTC. This encodes CASSLGQGAFF.

The chain employs TRBV15 and TRBJ1-3, with unresolved D. The CDR3 contains 18 residues. V was clipped by 0 bases and J by 1 base, with 16 bases between them. Germline CDR1 is LNHNV and CDR2 is YYDKDF (reference sequence). DNA for the CDR3: TGTGCCACCAGCAGAGATCTTATCGTATGGAGTTCTGGAAACACCATATATTTT. Translated, it gives CATSRDLIVWSSGNTIYF.

This clone has a single count. J is TRBJ2-1 and V is TRBV7-2; 7 bases match TRBD2. The length of the CDR3 is 15 residues. The V gene's germline CDR1 is SGHTA and CDR2 FQGNSA. J was trimmed by 6 bases and V by 5 bases; bases with no gene match: 10. The CDR3 loop reads CASSPLASRGNEQFF. The CDR3 region has the DNA TGTGCCAGCAGCCCACTAGCGTCGAGGGGCAATGAGCAGTTCTTC.

J is TRBJ2-1 and V is TRBV7-8; 10 nucleotides line up with TRBD1. This CDR3 is built from 14 residues. V lost 5 bases and J lost 9; bases outside the gene matches: 7. Germline CDR1 is SGHVS and CDR2 is FQNEAQ. CDR3 loop: CASSLRDRGLEQFF. CDR3 DNA sequence: TGTGCCAGCAGCCTCAGGGACAGGGGCCTTGAGCAGTTCTTC.

The chain combines TRBV7-2 with TRBJ1-5, with D perhaps matching TRBD1 (6 bases). Per germline, CDR1 SGHTA and CDR2 FQGNSA. The CDR3 spans 15 residues. The germline V and J ends were trimmed by 1 base and 5 bases, with 12 bases remaining between them. The CDR3 DNA is TGTGCCAGCAGCTTAGTTGCAGGGGTGGATCAGCCCCAGCATTTT. Translating it yields CASSLVAGVDQPQHF.

This clone was seen just once. The chain combines TRBV25-1 with TRBJ1-6; 7 positions match TRBD1. CDR3 length: 15 amino acids. CDR1 and CDR2 (germline): MGHDK, SYGVNS. V trimming: 6 bases; J trimming: 5 bases; junction bases outside the gene matches: 7. CDR3 nucleotide sequence: TGTGCCAGCAGGGGGCTAGGACAGGATAATTCACCCCTCCACTTT. Translation gives CASRGLGQDNSPLHF.

The V and J genes are TRBV11-2 and TRBJ1-5; D remains unclear. This CDR3 region has 16 residues. V dropped 0 bases and J dropped 6 bases, with 15 bases sitting between them. The germline V gene encodes CDR1 SGHAT and CDR2 FQNNGV. The DNA for the CDR3 is TGTGCCAGCAGCTTAGATAGCGGGAGTTGGAGTCAGCCCCAGCATTTT. Its protein product is CASSLDSGSWSQPQHF.

The chain employs TRBV11-2 and TRBJ2-1, with D possibly being TRBD2 (7 bases). Germline assignment: CDR1 SGHAT and CDR2 FQNNGV. Trimming removed 0 bases from V and 11 bases from J, with 8 bases in between. This CDR3 is built from 12 residues. The CDR3 is CASSLERGQQFF. The DNA of the CDR3 is TGTGCCAGCAGCTTAGAGCGGGGGCAGCAGTTCTTC.

The CDR3 reads CASSSQGVNEQYF. CDR3 bases: TGTGCCAGCAGCTCACAGGGGGTCAACGAGCAGTACTTC. The chain joins TRBV5-4 to TRBJ2-7; 8 bases are shared with TRBD1. CDR3 length: 13 residues. V lost 3 bases to trimming and J lost 5 bases; unmatched junction nucleotides: 4. The V gene's germline CDR1 is SGHNT and CDR2 YYREEE (reference sequence). Variable domain in full (rest from reference TRBV5-4 and TRBJ2-7): ETGVTQSPTHLIKTRGQQVTLRCSSQSGHNTVSWYQQALGQGPQFIFQYYREEENGRGNFPPRFSGLQFPNYSSELNVNALELDDSALYLCASSSQGVNEQYFGPGTRLTVT.

The chain links TRBV9 to TRBJ2-2; D possibly corresponds to TRBD1 (6 bases). V lost 0 bases and J 4 bases, leaving 13 bases between the germline ends. There are 16 residues in the CDR3. Germline V gives CDR1 SGDLS, CDR2 YYNGEE. The CDR3 DNA is TGTGCCAGCAGCGTAGGAGGGGGTTTAGGCACCGGGGAGCTGTTTTTT. It translates to CASSVGGGLGTGELFF. Variable domain in full (rest from reference TRBV9 and TRBJ2-2): DSGVTQTPKHLITATGQRVTLRCSPRSGDLSVYWYQQSLDQGLQFLIQYYNGEERAKGNILERFSAQQFPDLHSELNLSSLELGDSALYFCASSVGGGLGTGELFFGEGSRLTVL.

The chain combines TRBV2 with TRBJ2-1; 7 nucleotides line up with TRBD2. The CDR3 is 15 amino acids. Germline loops: CDR1 SNHLY, CDR2 FYNNEI. With 4 bases clipped from V and 4 bases from J, the junction kept 7 bases outside the gene matches. In nucleotides, the CDR3 is TGTGCCAGCAGTGGGACTAGGAAGACGTACAATGAGCAGTTCTTC. Amino acid sequence: CASSGTRKTYNEQFF.

The gene calls are TRBV7-9 and TRBJ1-1, with TRBD1 identical over 7 bases. The CDR3 is made up of 11 amino acids. CDR1 and CDR2 from the germline V gene are SEHNR and FQNEAQ (reference sequence). Trimming at V came to 5 bases and at J to 13 bases, leaving 7 bases not matched to a gene. CDR3 nucleotide sequence: TGTGCCAGCAGCGGGACAGTGATGGGTTTCTTT. It is translated as CASSGTVMGFF. The complete variable domain, with remaining parts taken from reference TRBV7-9 and TRBJ1-1, reads DTGVSQNPRHKITKRGQNVTFRCDPISEHNRLYWYRQTLGQGPEFLTYFQNEAQLEKSRLLSDRFSAERPKGSFSTLEIQRTEQGDSAMYLCASSGTVMGFFGQGTRLTVV.

The V gene is TRBV5-6, the J gene TRBJ1-2; 12 positions agree with TRBD1. The trim removed 3 bases at V and 3 bases at J, leaving 6 bases unmatched. Germline values: CDR1 SGHDT, CDR2 YYEEEE. This CDR3 contains 16 residues. CDR3 residues: CASSSSGTGGYYGYTF. CDR3 nucleotide sequence: TGTGCCAGCAGCTCATCCGGGACAGGGGGCTACTATGGCTACACCTTC.

The chain is built from TRBV19 and TRBJ2-5; 8 bases are shared with TRBD1. This CDR3 spans 16 amino acids. Looked up from germline, CDR1 is LNHDA and CDR2 is SQIVND (reference sequence). The V gene end was trimmed by 5 bases and the J gene end by 2 bases; junction bases not matched to a gene: 10. The CDR3 region has the DNA TGTGCCAGTAGTCCCGACAGGGGACTTCCTCAAGAGACCCAGTACTTC. Protein: CASSPDRGLPQETQYF. The complete variable domain, with remaining parts taken from reference TRBV19 and TRBJ2-5, reads DGGITQSPKYLFRKEGQNVTLSCEQNLNHDAMYWYRQDPGQGLRLIYYSQIVNDFQKGDIAEGYSVSREKKESFPLTVTSAQKNPTAFYLCASSPDRGLPQETQYFGPGTRLLVL.

In nucleotides, the CDR3 is TGTGCCAGCAGTGTCACAGGGATTATGAACACTGAAGCTTTCTTT. Amino acid sequence: CASSVTGIMNTEAFF. The chain carries TRBV2 and TRBJ1-1; TRBD1 is a possible D gene (6 bases). Germline CDR1 reads SNHLY; CDR2 reads FYNNEI. The CDR3 spans 15 residues. Trimming stripped 4 bases from V and 0 bases from J, with 12 bases between. The full variable domain, rest sourced from reference TRBV2 and TRBJ1-1, is EPEVTQTPSHQVTQMGQEVILRCVPISNHLYFYWYRQILGQKVEFLVSFYNNEISEKSEIFDDQFSVERPDGSNFTLKIRSTKLEDSAMYFCASSVTGIMNTEAFFGQGTRLTVV.

This sequence joins TRBV7-9 and TRBJ2-3; 9 bases fit TRBD1. V shed 7 bases and J 5 bases; nucleotides not matched to a gene: 13. The CDR3 covers 16 residues. Looked up from germline, CDR1 is SEHNR and CDR2 is FQNEAQ (reference sequence). In DNA form, the CDR3 reads TGTGCCAGCATCGGGGGACAGGGCGTATTAGGAGATACGCAGTATTTT. It translates to CASIGGQGVLGDTQYF.

This chain links TRBV6-5 with TRBJ1-6, with D perhaps matching TRBD1 (5 bases). V dropped 6 bases and J dropped 7 bases, with 13 bases sitting between them. There are 14 residues in the CDR3. Germline V gene sequence: CDR1 MNHEY, CDR2 SVGAGI. Here the CDR3 DNA reads TGTGCCAGCAGAGATACGACAGCCAATTCACCCCTCCACTTT. As protein: CASRDTTANSPLHF.

The CDR3 bases are TGCGCCAGCAGCCAACCGGGACAGGGAGTGACCGGGGAGCTGTTTTTT. Its protein is CASSQPGQGVTGELFF. V and J are TRBV4-1 and TRBJ2-2; 9 bases match TRBD1. Trimming at V came to 2 bases and at J to 5 bases, leaving 6 bases not matched to a gene. The CDR3 has 16 residues. CDR1 and CDR2 (germline): MGHRA, YSYEKL.

V usage is TRBV2 and J usage is TRBJ1-5; tentatively, D is TRBD1 (5 bases). The CDR3 contains 14 residues. The germline V and J ends were trimmed by 4 bases and 5 bases, with 12 bases remaining between them. The germline gives CDR1 SNHLY, CDR2 FYNNEI. The CDR3 sequence: CASSGIGEDQPQHF. The CDR3 DNA reads as TGTGCCAGCAGTGGGATAGGGGAGGATCAGCCCCAGCATTTT.

The J gene is TRBJ2-5, the V gene TRBV7-9; 10 nucleotides match TRBD2. With 5 bases clipped from V and 5 bases from J, the junction kept 8 bases outside the gene matches. Germline V lookup: CDR1 SEHNR, CDR2 FQNEAQ (reference sequence). The CDR3 totals 15 residues. The CDR3 loop is CASSQGSGGSETQYF. As DNA, the CDR3 is TGTGCCAGCAGCCAGGGTAGCGGGGGGTCGGAGACCCAGTACTTC.

V gene TRBV20-1 combines with J gene TRBJ1-2, with D unclear. Germline loops: CDR1 DFQATT, CDR2 SNEGSKA (reference sequence). Trimming removed 7 bases from V and 7 bases from J, with 10 bases in between. CDR3 length: 10 residues. CDR3 loop: CSVGGSGYTF. The CDR3 DNA sequence: TGCAGTGTCGGAGGAAGTGGCTACACCTTC.

This clone was found once. The J gene is TRBJ2-2, the V gene TRBV24-1; weak D call: TRBD1 (5 bases). Germline V CDR1 and CDR2: KGHDR, SFDVKD. CDR3 length equals 15 residues. Deletions cut 5 bases from V and 3 bases from J, with 12 bases between. The CDR3 spells CATSGGSDYTGELFF. Written as DNA, the CDR3 is TGTGCCACCAGTGGGGGCAGCGATTACACCGGGGAGCTGTTTTTT.

The J gene is TRBJ2-5, the V gene TRBV4-2; 9 bases align to TRBD2. The CDR3 sequence is 18 residues long. V was pared by 3 bases and J by 1 base, with 12 bases of the junction left unmatched. CDR1 LGHNA and CDR2 YNFKEQ come from the germline V gene. CDR3 amino acids: CASSQGFGAGGAQETQYF. In DNA, the CDR3 is TGTGCCAGCAGCCAGGGTTTTGGAGCGGGGGGCGCCCAAGAGACCCAGTACTTC.